Below are 21 T cell receptor beta chains sequenced from a single sample in a study of T cells expressing NK-cell markers. Following a re-call of the 5' RACE reads, TCRdb has one entry per CDR3 protein and lacks DNA. The listing records 550,000 or so distinct CDR3 sequences. Material for sequencing was blood T cells: a sorted CD56 or NKG2C T cell subset, CD4+ or CD8+ T cells, or bulk PBMC T cells (not recorded which). The receptors here all came from a man aged 18 to 30 in good health.

The chain combines TRBV18 with TRBJ2-3; the TCRdb call, TRBD1, lacks DNA for checking. Looked up from germline, CDR1 is KGHSH and CDR2 is LQKENI. The CDR3 covers 15 residues. CDR3 in amino acids: CASSPVREILNTQYF. Together with reference TRBV18 and TRBJ2-3, the CDR3 gives the full variable domain: NAGVMQNPRHLVRRRGQEARLRCSPMKGHSHVYWYRQLPEEGLKFMVYLQKENIIDESGMPKERFSAEFPKEGPSILRIQQVVRGDSAAYFCASSPVREILNTQYFGPGTRLTVL.

The V and J genes are TRBV2 and TRBJ2-1; TCRdb indicates TRBD2, and absent DNA this call remains unverified. The CDR3 has 14 amino acids. CDR1 is SNHLY, CDR2 FYNNEI, per germline. The CDR3: CASNLAGGTNEQFF.

The V and J genes are TRBV5-1 and TRBJ2-1; TCRdb lists TRBD2, though no DNA is available to test this call. CDR1 and CDR2 from the germline V gene are SGHRS and YFSETQ. The CDR3 spans 15 residues. CDR3 residues: CASRVEVGTYNEQFF.

This sequence joins TRBV11-2 and TRBJ2-2; the TCRdb call, TRBD2, lacks DNA for checking. The germline gives CDR1 SGHAT, CDR2 FQNNGV. The CDR3 spans 19 residues. This chain's CDR3 is CASSPSGLAGGPVIGELFF.

The chain links TRBV6-2 or TRBV6-3 to TRBJ2-2; no DNA is available, so the TRBD1 call from TCRdb remains unchecked. CDR1 and CDR2 (germline): MNHEY, SVGEGT. The CDR3 length is 15 residues. CDR3 loop: CASSKQGAWTGELFF.

This CDR3 reads CARGLGGSYEQYF. The V call is TRBV2, the J call TRBJ2-7; TCRdb's assignment of TRBD2 cannot be checked, as there is no DNA. Germline CDR1 reads SNHLY; CDR2 reads FYNNEI. The CDR3 has 13 residues.

J is TRBJ2-7 and V is TRBV20-1. This CDR3 is 14 amino acids long. Germline V CDR1 and CDR2: DFQATT, SNEGSKA (reference sequence). The CDR3 loop is CSARDLQRNYEQYF.

This chain's CDR3 is CASSQVNSRYEQYF. The genes are TRBV3-1 and TRBJ2-7. CDR1 LGHDT and CDR2 YNNKEL come from the germline V gene (reference sequence). There are 14 residues in the CDR3.

This chain uses TRBV20-1 with TRBJ2-3; TCRdb indicates TRBD2, and absent DNA this call remains unverified. The germline CDR1 and CDR2 sequences are DFQATT and SNEGSKA (reference sequence). The CDR3 covers 17 residues. CDR3 residues: CSARDWTLAGGADTQYF.

The chain has TRBV28 and TRBJ1-3; TCRdb's assignment of TRBD1 cannot be checked, as there is no DNA. CDR1 is MDHEN, CDR2 SYDVKM, per germline. The CDR3 has 15 residues. CDR3 loop: CASRGNRDSGNTIYF.

The rearrangement uses TRBV3-1 and TRBJ2-1; the TCRdb D gene call, TRBD1, has no DNA to confirm it. Germline assignment: CDR1 LGHDT and CDR2 YNNKEL (reference sequence). This CDR3 is built from 16 residues. The CDR3 sequence is CASSPRHLDARGEQFF.

The gene calls are TRBV5-1 and TRBJ2-7; the D call of TRBD1 rests on TCRdb alone, since no DNA is present to check it. CDR3 length: 15 amino acids. Germline CDR1 SGHRS, CDR2 YFSETQ. CDR3 residues: CASSEDRVTAYEQYF.

V is TRBV6-1 and J is TRBJ2-3; TCRdb returns TRBD1, unconfirmable since there is no DNA. Germline CDR1 is MNHNS and CDR2 is SASEGT. The CDR3 is 13 residues long. This CDR3 is CASSRAGADTQYF.

This CDR3 is CASSLVSSGRAPDTQYF. The chain carries TRBV12-3 or TRBV12-4 and TRBJ2-3; TCRdb reports TRBD2, a call that lacks DNA to check it against. The CDR3 loop spans 17 amino acids.

This chain uses TRBV5-1 with TRBJ1-2. This CDR3 has 13 amino acids. CDR1 is SGHRS and CDR2 is YFSETQ in the germline V gene. The CDR3 region is CASSLEEGSGYTF. The full variable domain, its missing parts supplied by reference TRBV5-1 and TRBJ1-2, is KAGVTQTPRYLIKTRGQQVTLSCSPISGHRSVSWYQQTPGQGLQFLFEYFSETQRNKGNFPGRFSGRQFSNSRSEMNVSTLELGDSALYLCASSLEEGSGYTFGSGTRLTVV.

The V and J genes are TRBV5-1 and TRBJ2-2. Per the germline V gene, CDR1 is SGHRS and CDR2 is YFSETQ. CDR3 length: 15 residues. CDR3 sequence reads: CASSLKAANTGELFF.

The chain carries TRBV12-3 or TRBV12-4 and TRBJ2-2; TCRdb outputs TRBD1, but without DNA this stays unchecked. The CDR3 extends over 16 amino acids. CDR3 region: CASSFFTQGSAGELFF.

CDR3 sequence: CASSLVPQSTEAFF. The rearrangement links TRBV13 to TRBJ1-1. Germline-derived CDR1 and CDR2 are PRHDT and FYEKMQ (reference sequence). CDR3 length: 14 amino acids. Based on the CDR3 plus reference TRBV13 and TRBJ1-1, the full variable domain is AAGVIQSPRHLIKEKRETATLKCYPIPRHDTVYWYQQGPGQDPQFLISFYEKMQSDKGSIPDRFSAQQFSDYHSELNMSSLELGDSALYFCASSLVPQSTEAFFGQGTRLTVV.

The CDR3 loop reads CSVVPNNEQFF. The rearrangement uses TRBV29-1 and TRBJ2-1. The CDR3 is made up of 11 amino acids. Germline lookup yields CDR1 SQVTM and CDR2 ANQGSEA.

The chain joins TRBV20-1 to TRBJ1-4; TCRdb names TRBD1, which stays unverified in the absence of DNA. This CDR3 contains 12 residues. CDR1 and CDR2 (germline): DFQATT, SNEGSKA (reference sequence). The chain's CDR3 is CSALRQTEKLFF.

This CDR3 is CASSSSGFLDEQFF. The chain carries TRBV12-3 or TRBV12-4 and TRBJ2-1; the D gene TCRdb calls, TRBD2, cannot be checked with no DNA. The CDR3 is 14 residues long.